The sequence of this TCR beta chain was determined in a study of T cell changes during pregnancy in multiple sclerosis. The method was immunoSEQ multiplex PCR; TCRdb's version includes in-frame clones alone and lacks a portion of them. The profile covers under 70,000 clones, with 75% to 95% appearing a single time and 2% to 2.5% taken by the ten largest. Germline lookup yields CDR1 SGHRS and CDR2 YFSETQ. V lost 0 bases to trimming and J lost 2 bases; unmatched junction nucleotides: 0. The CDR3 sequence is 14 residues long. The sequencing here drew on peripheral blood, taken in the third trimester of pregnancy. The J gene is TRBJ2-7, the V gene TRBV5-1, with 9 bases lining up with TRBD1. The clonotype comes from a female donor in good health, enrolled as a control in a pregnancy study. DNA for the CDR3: TGCGCCAGCAGCTTGGACAGGGGGCCCTACGAGCAGTACTTC. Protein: CASSLDRGPYEQYF.